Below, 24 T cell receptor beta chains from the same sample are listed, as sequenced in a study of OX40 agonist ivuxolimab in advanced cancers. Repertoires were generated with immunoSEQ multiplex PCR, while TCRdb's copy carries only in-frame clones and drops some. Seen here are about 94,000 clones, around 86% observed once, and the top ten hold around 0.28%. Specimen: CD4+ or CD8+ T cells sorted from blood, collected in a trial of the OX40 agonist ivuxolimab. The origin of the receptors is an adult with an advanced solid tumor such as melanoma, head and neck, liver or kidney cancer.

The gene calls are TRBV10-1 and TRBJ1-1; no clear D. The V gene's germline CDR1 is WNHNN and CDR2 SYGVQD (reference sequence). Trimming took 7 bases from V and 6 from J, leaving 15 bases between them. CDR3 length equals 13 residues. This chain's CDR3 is CASTKQRISEAFF. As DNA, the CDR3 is TGCGCCAGCACCAAACAGAGGATCTCTGAAGCTTTCTTT.

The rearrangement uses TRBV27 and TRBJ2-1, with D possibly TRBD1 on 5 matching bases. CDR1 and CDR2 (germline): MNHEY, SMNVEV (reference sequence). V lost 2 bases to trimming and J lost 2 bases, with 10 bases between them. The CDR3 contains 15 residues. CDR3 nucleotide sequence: TGTGCCAGCAGTTTAGATAGGGGAACCTACAATGAGCAGTTCTTC. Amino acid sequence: CASSLDRGTYNEQFF.

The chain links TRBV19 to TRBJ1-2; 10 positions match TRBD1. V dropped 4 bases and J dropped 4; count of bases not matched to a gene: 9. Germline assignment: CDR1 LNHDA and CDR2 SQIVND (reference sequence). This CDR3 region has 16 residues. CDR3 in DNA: TGTGCCAGTAGTACAGGGACAGGGGCGCCCGGCTATGGCTACACCTTC. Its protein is CASSTGTGAPGYGYTF.

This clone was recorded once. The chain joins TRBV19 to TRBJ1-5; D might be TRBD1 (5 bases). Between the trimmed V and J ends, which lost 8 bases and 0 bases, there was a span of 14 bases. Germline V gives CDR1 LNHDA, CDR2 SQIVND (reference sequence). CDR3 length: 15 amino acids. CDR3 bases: TGTGCCAGTGAACAACAGGAATATAGCAATCAGCCCCAGCATTTT. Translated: CASEQQEYSNQPQHF.

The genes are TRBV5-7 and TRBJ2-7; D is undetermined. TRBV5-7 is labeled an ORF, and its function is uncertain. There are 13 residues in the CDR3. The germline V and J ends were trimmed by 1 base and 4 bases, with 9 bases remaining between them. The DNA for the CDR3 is TGTGCCAGCAGCTTGTCTTGCAAATACGAGCAGTACTTC. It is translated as CASSLSCKYEQYF.

In nucleotides, the CDR3 is TGCGCCAGCAGCTGGGCCCCGTCGGGACAACTTTACGAGCAGTACTTC. Protein product: CASSWAPSGQLYEQYF. This chain connects TRBV5-1 to TRBJ2-7; D is possibly TRBD1 (6 bases). The V end was cut by 3 bases, the J end by 4 bases, with 20 bases between. Per germline, CDR1 SGHRS and CDR2 YFSETQ. This CDR3 spans 16 amino acids. The full variable domain, in which reference TRBV5-1 and TRBJ2-7 provide the parts outside the CDR3, is KAGVTQTPRYLIKTRGQQVTLSCSPISGHRSVSWYQQTPGQGLQFLFEYFSETQRNKGNFPGRFSGRQFSNSRSEMNVSTLELGDSALYLCASSWAPSGQLYEQYFGPGTRLTVT.

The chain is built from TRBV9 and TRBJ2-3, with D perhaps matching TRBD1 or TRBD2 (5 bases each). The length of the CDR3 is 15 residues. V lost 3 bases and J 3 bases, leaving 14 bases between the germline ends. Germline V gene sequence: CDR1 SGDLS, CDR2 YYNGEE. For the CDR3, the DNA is TGTGCCAGCAGCGGCCCCGGGACCTTTACAGATACGCAGTATTTT. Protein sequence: CASSGPGTFTDTQYF.

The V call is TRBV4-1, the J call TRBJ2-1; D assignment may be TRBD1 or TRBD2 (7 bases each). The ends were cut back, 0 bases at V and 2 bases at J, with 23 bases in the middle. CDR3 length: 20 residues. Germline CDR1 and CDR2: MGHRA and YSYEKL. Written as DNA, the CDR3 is TGCGCCAGCAGCCAAGAAGGCAGGGGGGGGGCTTGGGTCGCCTACAATGAGCAGTTCTTC. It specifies CASSQEGRGGAWVAYNEQFF.

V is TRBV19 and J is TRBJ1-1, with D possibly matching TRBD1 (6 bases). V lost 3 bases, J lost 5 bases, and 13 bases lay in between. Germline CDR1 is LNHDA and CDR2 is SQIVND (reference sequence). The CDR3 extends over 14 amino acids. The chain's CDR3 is CASSISRGRTEAFF. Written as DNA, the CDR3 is TGTGCCAGTAGTATCAGCAGGGGCAGGACTGAAGCTTTCTTT. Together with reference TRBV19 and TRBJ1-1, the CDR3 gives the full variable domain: DGGITQSPKYLFRKEGQNVTLSCEQNLNHDAMYWYRQDPGQGLRLIYYSQIVNDFQKGDIAEGYSVSREKKESFPLTVTSAQKNPTAFYLCASSISRGRTEAFFGQGTRLTVV.

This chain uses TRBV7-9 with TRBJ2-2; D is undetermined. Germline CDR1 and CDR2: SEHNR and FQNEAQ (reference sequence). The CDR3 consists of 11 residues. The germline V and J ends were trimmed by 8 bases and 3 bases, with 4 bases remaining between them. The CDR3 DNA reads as TGTGCCAGCGAGGACACCGGGGAGCTGTTTTTT. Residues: CASEDTGELFF.

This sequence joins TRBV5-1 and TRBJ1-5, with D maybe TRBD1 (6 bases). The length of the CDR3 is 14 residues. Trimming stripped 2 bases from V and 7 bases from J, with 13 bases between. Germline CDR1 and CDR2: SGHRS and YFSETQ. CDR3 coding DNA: TGCGCCAGCAGCTTACAGGGTCTAGGGCAGCCCCAGCATTTT. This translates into CASSLQGLGQPQHF.

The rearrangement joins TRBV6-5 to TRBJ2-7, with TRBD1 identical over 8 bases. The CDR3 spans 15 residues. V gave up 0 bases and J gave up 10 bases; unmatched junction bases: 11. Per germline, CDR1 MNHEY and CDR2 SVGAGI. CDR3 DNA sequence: TGTGCCAGCAGTTACTCGGGCAGGGGGCCAGGGGGACAGTACTTC. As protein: CASSYSGRGPGGQYF.

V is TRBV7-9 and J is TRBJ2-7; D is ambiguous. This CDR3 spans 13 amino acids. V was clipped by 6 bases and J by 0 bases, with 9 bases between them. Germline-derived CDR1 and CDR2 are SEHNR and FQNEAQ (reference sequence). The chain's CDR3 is CASSPSPSYEQYF. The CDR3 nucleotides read TGTGCCAGCAGTCCCTCCCCCTCCTACGAGCAGTACTTC.

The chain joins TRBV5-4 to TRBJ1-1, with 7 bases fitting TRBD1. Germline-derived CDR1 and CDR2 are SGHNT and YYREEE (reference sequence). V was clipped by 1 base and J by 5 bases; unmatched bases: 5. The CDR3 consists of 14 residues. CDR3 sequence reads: CASSLRQGRTEAFF. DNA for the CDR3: TGTGCCAGCAGCTTGAGACAGGGACGGACTGAAGCTTTCTTT.

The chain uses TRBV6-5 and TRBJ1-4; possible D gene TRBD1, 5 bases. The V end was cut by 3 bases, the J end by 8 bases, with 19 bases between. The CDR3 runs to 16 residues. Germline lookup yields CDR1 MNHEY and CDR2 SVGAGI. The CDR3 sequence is CASSYLGPGLREKLFF. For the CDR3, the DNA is TGTGCCAGCAGTTATCTGGGGCCTGGACTTCGGGAAAAACTGTTTTTT.

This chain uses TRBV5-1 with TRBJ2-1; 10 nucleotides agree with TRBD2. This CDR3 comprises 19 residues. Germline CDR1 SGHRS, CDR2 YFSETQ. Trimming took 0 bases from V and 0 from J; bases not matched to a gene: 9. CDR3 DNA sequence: TGCGCCAGCAGCTTGGGTTTAGCGGGGGGAAAGGGCTCCTACAATGAGCAGTTCTTC. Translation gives CASSLGLAGGKGSYNEQFF.

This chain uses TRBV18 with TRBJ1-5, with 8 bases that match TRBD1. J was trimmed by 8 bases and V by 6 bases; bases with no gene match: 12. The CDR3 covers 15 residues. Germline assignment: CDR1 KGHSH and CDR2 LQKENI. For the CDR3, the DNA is TGTGCCAGCTCGCCGGACAGGGCAGTGGCGGAGCCCCAGCATTTT. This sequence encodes CASSPDRAVAEPQHF.

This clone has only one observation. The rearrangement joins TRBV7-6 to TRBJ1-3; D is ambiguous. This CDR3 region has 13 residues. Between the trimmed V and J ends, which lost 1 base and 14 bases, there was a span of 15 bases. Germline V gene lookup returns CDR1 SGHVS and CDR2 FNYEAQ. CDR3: CASSLEYSATLYF. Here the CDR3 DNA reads TGTGCCAGCAGCTTAGAATACAGTGCTACTTTATATTTT.

The CDR3 DNA sequence: TGTGCCAGCAGCCAAGACTTGACTAGCGGGGGGGCTGCCTACAATGAGCAGTTCTTC. It codes for CASSQDLTSGGAAYNEQFF. V usage is TRBV4-2 and J usage is TRBJ2-1; 14 nucleotides agree with TRBD2. CDR3 size: 19 residues. J lost 2 bases, V lost 0 bases, and 6 bases had no gene match. From germline, CDR1 is LGHNA and CDR2 YNFKEQ.

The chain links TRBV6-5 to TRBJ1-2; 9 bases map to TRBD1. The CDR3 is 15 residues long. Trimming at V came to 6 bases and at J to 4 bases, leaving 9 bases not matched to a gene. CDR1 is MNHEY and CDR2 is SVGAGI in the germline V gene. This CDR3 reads CASRPGQGVGYGYTF. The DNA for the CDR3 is TGTGCCAGCAGGCCGGGACAGGGAGTCGGCTATGGCTACACCTTC.

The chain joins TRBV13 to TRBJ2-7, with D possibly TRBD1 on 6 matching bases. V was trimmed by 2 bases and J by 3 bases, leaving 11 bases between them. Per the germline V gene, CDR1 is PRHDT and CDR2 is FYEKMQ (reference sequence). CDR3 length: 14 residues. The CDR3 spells CASSLRAGDYEQYF. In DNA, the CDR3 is TGTGCCAGCAGCTTAAGAGCAGGGGACTACGAGCAGTACTTC.

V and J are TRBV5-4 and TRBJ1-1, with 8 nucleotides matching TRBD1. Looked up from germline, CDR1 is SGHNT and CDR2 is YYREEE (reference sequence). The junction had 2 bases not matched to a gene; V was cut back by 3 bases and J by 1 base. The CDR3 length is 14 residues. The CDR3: CASSSGQGNTEAFF. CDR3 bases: TGTGCCAGCAGCTCCGGACAGGGGAACACTGAAGCTTTCTTT.

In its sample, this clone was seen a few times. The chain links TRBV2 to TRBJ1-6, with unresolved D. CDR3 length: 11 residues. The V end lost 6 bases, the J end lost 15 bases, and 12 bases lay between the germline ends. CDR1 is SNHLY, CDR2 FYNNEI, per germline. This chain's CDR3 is CASRTGNLLHF. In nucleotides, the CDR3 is TGTGCCAGCAGGACTGGAAACCTCCTCCACTTT.

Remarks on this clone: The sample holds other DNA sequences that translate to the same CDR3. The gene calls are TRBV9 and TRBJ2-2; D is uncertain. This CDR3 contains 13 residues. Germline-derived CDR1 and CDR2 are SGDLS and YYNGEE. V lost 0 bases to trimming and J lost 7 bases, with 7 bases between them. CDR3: CASSVVLGGELFF. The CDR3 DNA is TGTGCCAGCAGCGTAGTTTTGGGCGGGGAGCTGTTTTTT.